Presented here are 19 T cell receptor beta chains from one specimen sequenced in a study of T cells after posttransplantation cyclophosphamide. Produced via immunoSEQ multiplex PCR; TCRdb's table is partial and in-frame only. The repertoire holds 66,000 or so clones, with 90% to 95% as singletons. The sequenced sample was PBMCs. The receptors were sampled from a woman aged 25 to 39 in good health and a related stem cell transplant donor.

This chain's CDR3 is CASIRLNTEAFF. The CDR3 region has the DNA TGTGCCAGCATACGCTTGAACACTGAAGCTTTCTTT. V gene TRBV2 combines with J gene TRBJ1-1; D gene uncertain. Trimming cost V 7 bases and J 0 bases, with 6 bases left between them. The CDR3 extends over 12 amino acids. CDR1 and CDR2 (germline): SNHLY, FYNNEI.

The chain carries TRBV28 and TRBJ2-3; D gene uncertain. The V end was cut by 6 bases, the J end by 2 bases, with 6 bases between. The CDR3 has 12 amino acids. Germline V CDR1 and CDR2: MDHEN, SYDVKM. The CDR3 nucleotides are TGTGCCAGCAGCATTTTCACAGATACGCAGTATTTT. It specifies CASSIFTDTQYF.

V is TRBV5-8 and J is TRBJ2-7, with no clear D. The CDR3 covers 15 residues. Germline CDR1 reads SGHTS; CDR2 reads YDEGEE. V lost 6 bases, J lost 2 bases, and 18 bases lay in between. CDR3 sequence reads: CASTLRPEGTYEQYF. The CDR3 nucleotides read TGTGCCAGCACCCTACGTCCGGAAGGGACCTACGAGCAGTACTTC.

This clone was picked up one time. The rearrangement links TRBV4-3 to TRBJ1-3, with D maybe TRBD1 (6 bases). The germline V gene has CDR1 LGHNA and CDR2 YSLEER. V was clipped by 4 bases and J by 4 bases, with 11 bases between them. This CDR3 is 14 amino acids long. The CDR3 protein is CASSRGGYGNTIYF. CDR3 nucleotide sequence: TGCGCCAGCAGCCGAGGGGGGTACGGAAACACCATATATTTT.

The sample holds one count of this clone. V gene TRBV30 combines with J gene TRBJ2-7; D gene uncertain. CDR1 GTSNPN and CDR2 SVGIG come from the germline V gene (reference sequence). The CDR3 is 14 residues long. V was clipped by 0 bases and J by 6 bases, with 15 bases between them. This chain's CDR3 is CAWSVRFMGGEQYF. CDR3 coding DNA: TGTGCCTGGAGTGTACGGTTCATGGGCGGCGAGCAGTACTTC.

This clone appeared a few times. V gene TRBV10-3 combines with J gene TRBJ1-5, with a weak D call TRBD1 (6 bases). V was clipped by 0 bases and J by 5 bases, with 14 bases between them. CDR3 length: 16 amino acids. Germline CDR1 is ENHRY and CDR2 is SYGVKD. The CDR3 DNA is TGTGCCATCAGTGAGTCGTTCAGGGGAGAGGATCAGCCCCAGCATTTT. It specifies CAISESFRGEDQPQHF.

This chain joins TRBV2 and TRBJ2-1; TRBD2 matches 8 bases. After removal of 6 bases from V and 5 bases from J, the junction contained 12 bases not matched to a gene. The CDR3 is 16 residues long. Germline V CDR1 and CDR2: SNHLY, FYNNEI. The CDR3, as DNA: TGTGCCAGCAGGATCACCCTAGCGGGTCTCCACAATGAGCAGTTCTTC. Translating it yields CASRITLAGLHNEQFF.

The chain joins TRBV7-8 to TRBJ2-5; 7 nucleotides match TRBD1. Germline assignment: CDR1 SGHVS and CDR2 FQNEAQ. With 4 bases clipped from V and 5 bases from J, the junction kept 4 bases outside the gene matches. This CDR3 comprises 13 residues. The CDR3 loop reads CASSWGQSETQYF. The CDR3 DNA follows: TGTGCCAGCAGCTGGGGACAGTCGGAGACCCAGTACTTC.

This clone was detected once. The V gene is TRBV5-1, the J gene TRBJ1-3; no clear D. The CDR3 spans 15 residues. V was shortened by 2 bases and J by 7 bases, with 16 bases between the two germline ends. CDR1 SGHRS and CDR2 YFSETQ come from the germline V gene. CDR3 protein: CASSFPDAAGNTIYF. CDR3 nucleotides: TGCGCCAGCAGCTTCCCGGACGCCGCGGGGAACACCATATATTTT.

The V and J genes are TRBV7-3 and TRBJ2-1, with D hard to call. Germline CDR1 reads SGHTA; CDR2 reads FQGTGA. The CDR3 has 14 residues. Trimming removed 0 bases at V and 6 bases at J, with 9 bases between. In DNA, the CDR3 is TGTGCCAGCAGCTTAACCAGGTCACCCAATGAGCAGTTCTTC. Translation gives CASSLTRSPNEQFF.

In this sample, this clone turned up once. This chain connects TRBV7-2 to TRBJ2-1; D is possibly TRBD2 (5 bases). Germline loops: CDR1 SGHTA, CDR2 FQGNSA. CDR3 length equals 15 residues. Trimming cost V 3 bases and J 6 bases, with 15 bases left between them. CDR3 amino acids: CASSFLYGLPNEQFF. The DNA of the CDR3 is TGTGCCAGCAGCTTCCTTTATGGACTCCCCAATGAGCAGTTCTTC.

The genes are TRBV6-6 and TRBJ2-7, with D tentatively TRBD2 (5 bases). Germline CDR1 MNHNY, CDR2 SVGAGI (reference sequence). V lost 6 bases and J lost 6, with 9 bases in between. The CDR3 spans 11 residues. The CDR3 loop is CASSPRGEQYF. As DNA, the CDR3 is TGTGCCAGCAGCCCACGGGGCGAGCAGTACTTC.

This chain connects TRBV6-1 to TRBJ2-5; D may be TRBD1 (7 bases). Germline assignment: CDR1 MNHNS and CDR2 SASEGT. V was shortened by 6 bases and J by 4 bases, with 18 bases between the two germline ends. The CDR3 sequence is 15 residues long. Written as DNA, the CDR3 is TGTGCCAGCAGCGTAGCCCAGGGGGGCTCAGAGACCCAGTACTTC. It codes for CASSVAQGGSETQYF.

This clone has only one observation. The V and J genes are TRBV7-2 and TRBJ2-3; perhaps TRBD2 as D (5 bases). Germline assignment: CDR1 SGHTA and CDR2 FQGNSA. The CDR3 sequence is 14 residues long. Trimming removed 5 bases from V and 2 bases from J, with 11 bases in between. Written as DNA, the CDR3 is TGTGCCAGCAGCCGGACTTCCTCCACAGATACGCAGTATTTT. Protein product: CASSRTSSTDTQYF.

The chain links TRBV5-1 to TRBJ2-5; no reliable D call. Per the germline V gene, CDR1 is SGHRS and CDR2 is YFSETQ. V gave up 4 bases and J gave up 5 bases, with 9 bases separating them. This CDR3 has 12 residues. CDR3 nucleotides: TGCGCCAGCAGCACTCAAGGGGAGACCCAGTACTTC. Amino acid sequence: CASSTQGETQYF. Filled out from reference TRBV5-1 and TRBJ2-5, the complete variable domain reads KAGVTQTPRYLIKTRGQQVTLSCSPISGHRSVSWYQQTPGQGLQFLFEYFSETQRNKGNFPGRFSGRQFSNSRSEMNVSTLELGDSALYLCASSTQGETQYFGPGTRLLVL.

By sample fraction, this clone is medium-sized. The rearrangement links TRBV19 to TRBJ1-5; the D is unclear. V lost 6 bases to trimming and J lost 6 bases, with 15 bases between them. The CDR3 is 14 amino acids. Germline CDR1 reads LNHDA; CDR2 reads SQIVND (reference sequence). The CDR3 loop reads CASSPEGHAQPQHF. CDR3 coding DNA: TGTGCCAGTAGCCCCGAGGGCCATGCTCAGCCCCAGCATTTT. Combining the CDR3 with reference TRBV19 and TRBJ1-5 gives the whole variable domain DGGITQSPKYLFRKEGQNVTLSCEQNLNHDAMYWYRQDPGQGLRLIYYSQIVNDFQKGDIAEGYSVSREKKESFPLTVTSAQKNPTAFYLCASSPEGHAQPQHFGDGTRLSIL.

The chain joins TRBV10-2 to TRBJ2-1, with D hard to call. This CDR3 is built from 12 residues. Germline V gene sequence: CDR1 WSHSY, CDR2 SAAADI. V gave up 0 bases and J gave up 6 bases, with 3 bases separating them. The CDR3 loop reads CASSESGNEQFF. As DNA, the CDR3 is TGCGCCAGCAGTGAGTCGGGCAATGAGCAGTTCTTC.

This chain connects TRBV10-3 to TRBJ2-2; D unclear. V dropped 2 bases and J dropped 4 bases, with 8 bases sitting between them. The germline V gene encodes CDR1 ENHRY and CDR2 SYGVKD. CDR3 length: 14 residues. This chain's CDR3 is CAISESPLTGELFF. The DNA of the CDR3 is TGTGCCATCAGTGAGAGTCCTCTCACCGGGGAGCTGTTTTTT.

CDR3 coding DNA: TGCGCCAGCAGCCAAGAATCTGAAGACCCTAGCTCCTACAATGAGCAGTTCTTC. Residues: CASSQESEDPSSYNEQFF. V usage is TRBV4-3 and J usage is TRBJ2-1; no clear D. Germline lookup yields CDR1 LGHNA and CDR2 YSLEER. CDR3 length equals 18 residues. V dropped 0 bases and J dropped 0 bases, with 15 bases sitting between them.